A selection of T cell receptor beta chains follows, all from one sample in a study of shared clonotypes between healthy human individuals. Assay used: immunoSEQ multiplex PCR; TCRdb lists only in-frame clones, some missing. This table has about 2.3 million clones, more than 80% appearing once. The sequencing input was naive CD4+ T cells from PBMCs. Every receptor here comes from a man between 18 and 35 years old in good health. Some clones in this sample may be carry-over from other donors' samples. Each CDR3 is given with its conserved first and last residue. D genes are given only for firm matches. Size values are once, few and many counts, or a class for expanded clones, and some rows have none.

clone_size cdr3_length j_call v_call d_call cdr3_nt cdr3_aa
- 17 TRBJ2-3 TRBV9 TRBD2 TGTGCCAGCAGCCCAAGACTAGCGGGAGGGCCAACAGATACGCAGTATTTT CASSPRLAGGPTDTQYF
once 16 TRBJ1-1 TRBV29-1 - TGCAGCGTTGAAGACTTCCGGGGCCCGATGAACACTGAAGCTTTCTTT CSVEDFRGPMNTEAFF
- 12 TRBJ2-1 TRBV25-1 - TGTGCCAGCAGTGAATGGAACAATGAGCAGTTCTTC CASSEWNNEQFF
- 15 TRBJ1-1 TRBV28 - TGTGCCAGCAGTTTATCTACAGGGATGAACACTGAAGCTTTCTTT CASSLSTGMNTEAFF
- 14 TRBJ1-1 TRBV30 TRBD1 TGTGCCTGGAGTGTACAGGGGGGACGGTCTGAAGCTTTCTTT CAWSVQGGRSEAFF
- 13 TRBJ2-5 TRBV7-3 TRBD1 TGTGCCAGCAGCATCGACAGGGAAGAGACCCAGTACTTC CASSIDREETQYF
- 14 TRBJ2-7 TRBV27 - TGTGCCAGCAGTAAGTACAGGGAGGTCTACGAGCAGTACTTC CASSKYREVYEQYF
- 14 TRBJ1-3 TRBV6-1 - TGTGCCAGCAGTGAAGGCCTTTCTGGAAACACCATATATTTT CASSEGLSGNTIYF
- 15 TRBJ2-2 TRBV6-6 - TGTGCCAGCAGTCGCGATGTCTTGGAGACCGGGGAGCTGTTTTTT CASSRDVLETGELFF
- 16 TRBJ2-7 TRBV6-5 - TGTGCCAGCAGTTATAGTAGAGGGGGTCAGGGCTACGAGCAGTACTTC CASSYSRGGQGYEQYF
- 14 TRBJ2-1 TRBV6-4 - TGTGCCAGCAGTGACAGGGGCCGGTTGAATGAGCAGTTCTTC CASSDRGRLNEQFF
- 12 TRBJ1-6 TRBV11-2 - TGTGCCAGCAGCCGCCATAATTCACCCCTCCACTTT CASSRHNSPLHF
- 12 TRBJ2-7 TRBV30 - TGTGCCTGGAGTTGGTCAGTCTACGAGCAGTACTTC CAWSWSVYEQYF
- 15 TRBJ1-4 TRBV25-1 - TGTGCCAGCAGTGAGCTTGGGGCCAGATATGAAAAACTGTTTTTT CASSELGARYEKLFF
once 11 TRBJ1-6 TRBV30 - TGTGCCTGGAGTGTACGGGGGGCCCTCCACTTT CAWSVRGALHF
- 14 TRBJ1-2 TRBV30 - TGTGCCTGGACCCCCTTGGGAACCGGTCATGGCTACACCTTC CAWTPLGTGHGYTF
once 16 TRBJ2-7 TRBV5-6 TRBD2 TGTGCCAGCAGCTTGGCCGGGGGGGAGGTAACCTACGAGCAGTACTTC CASSLAGGEVTYEQYF
- 15 TRBJ2-7 TRBV7-3 TRBD2 TGTGCCAGCAGCCGAAGCGGGAGGGACCTGGCTGAGCAGTACTTC CASSRSGRDLAEQYF
- 13 TRBJ2-2 TRBV11-3 - TGTGCCAGCAGCTTAGGTGTGGCCGGGGAGCTGTTTTTT CASSLGVAGELFF
- 11 TRBJ1-1 TRBV28 - TGTGCCAGCAGTCCCAAAGGACATGCTTTCTTT CASSPKGHAFF
few 13 TRBJ1-2 TRBV19 - TGTGCCAGTAGTATGGCAAATAACTATGGCTACACCTTC CASSMANNYGYTF
- 14 TRBJ1-1 TRBV18 TRBD1 TGTGCCAGCTCACCACCGGGACAGCCAACCGAAGCTTTCTTT CASSPPGQPTEAFF
- 16 TRBJ2-3 TRBV11-2 TRBD2 TGTGCCAGCAGCTTAGTTCTTAGCGGGAAGCCAGATACGCAGTATTTT CASSLVLSGKPDTQYF
- 16 TRBJ2-7 TRBV5-6 - TGTGCCAGCAGCCCTCCTGACAGGACCGCAGGCTACGAGCAGTACTTC CASSPPDRTAGYEQYF
- 14 TRBJ2-1 TRBV11-2 - TGTGCCAGCAGCCGAGGAACGGCAAACAATGAGCAGTTCTTC CASSRGTANNEQFF
- 16 TRBJ1-1 TRBV27 - TGTGCCAGCAGTTTAACTTTCTATGGGGCGGGCACTGAAGCTTTCTTT CASSLTFYGAGTEAFF
- 14 TRBJ2-7 TRBV7-2 - TGTGCCAGCAGCTTACTCGGACGAGTCTACGAGCAGTACTTC CASSLLGRVYEQYF
- 10 TRBJ1-4 TRBV28 - TGTGCCGCGGCTAATGAAAAACTGTTTTTT CAAANEKLFF
- 14 TRBJ2-7 TRBV7-3 TRBD1 TGTGCCAGCAGCTTAAGGGGACAGATGTACGAGCAGTACTTC CASSLRGQMYEQYF
- 13 TRBJ2-3 TRBV29-1 - TGCAGCGGGCGGGTTTCTGTTACAGATACGCAGTATTTT CSGRVSVTDTQYF